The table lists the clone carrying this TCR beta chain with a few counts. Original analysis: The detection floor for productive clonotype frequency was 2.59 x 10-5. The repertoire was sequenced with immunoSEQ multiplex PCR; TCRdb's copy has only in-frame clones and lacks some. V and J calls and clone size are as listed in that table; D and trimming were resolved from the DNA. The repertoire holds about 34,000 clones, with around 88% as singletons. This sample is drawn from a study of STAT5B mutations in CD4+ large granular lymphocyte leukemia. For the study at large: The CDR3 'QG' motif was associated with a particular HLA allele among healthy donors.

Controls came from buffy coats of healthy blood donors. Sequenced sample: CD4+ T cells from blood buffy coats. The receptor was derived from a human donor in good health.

CDR3 nucleotide sequence: TGCGCCAGCAGCGTGTTGGGTCTGAGGAACGAGCAGTACTTC. Amino acid sequence: CASSVLGLRNEQYF. The chain combines TRBV5-1 with TRBJ2-7; D not resolved. The CDR3 extends over 14 amino acids. Trimming took 4 bases from V and 5 from J, leaving 16 bases between them. CDR1 and CDR2 (germline): SGHRS, YFSETQ.